Described below is a single T cell receptor beta chain sequence and its context. The source of the sample is a study of control samples from healthy donors and cancer patients. CDR1 SGHRS and CDR2 YFSETQ come from the germline V gene. This CDR3 is 16 amino acids long. V was clipped by 3 bases and J by 0 bases, with 12 bases between them. Sequencing was performed with immunoSEQ multiplex PCR; in TCRdb, only in-frame clones are kept and a portion is missing. The sample comprises nearly 200,000 clones, around 93% of which are singletons, and over 1.5% rests with the top ten. This receptor was identified in a man in his thirties or forties in good health. V and J are TRBV5-1 and TRBJ1-4; D unresolved. Sequenced input: blood. CDR3 coding DNA: TGCGCCAGCAGCTGGGCTTTAGATGCAACTAATGAAAAACTGTTTTTT. Protein: CASSWALDATNEKLFF.